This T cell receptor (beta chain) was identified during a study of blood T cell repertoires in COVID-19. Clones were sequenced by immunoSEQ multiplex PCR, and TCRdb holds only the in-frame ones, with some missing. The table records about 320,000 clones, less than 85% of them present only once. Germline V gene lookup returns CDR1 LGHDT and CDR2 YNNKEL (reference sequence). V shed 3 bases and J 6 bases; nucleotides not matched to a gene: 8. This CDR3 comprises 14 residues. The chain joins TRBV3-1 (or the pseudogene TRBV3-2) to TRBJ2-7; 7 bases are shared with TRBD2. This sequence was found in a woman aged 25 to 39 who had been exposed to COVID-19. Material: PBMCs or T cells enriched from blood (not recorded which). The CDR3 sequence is CASSHFAGVREQYF. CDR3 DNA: TGTGCCAGCAGCCATTTTGCGGGAGTACGCGAGCAGTACTTC.